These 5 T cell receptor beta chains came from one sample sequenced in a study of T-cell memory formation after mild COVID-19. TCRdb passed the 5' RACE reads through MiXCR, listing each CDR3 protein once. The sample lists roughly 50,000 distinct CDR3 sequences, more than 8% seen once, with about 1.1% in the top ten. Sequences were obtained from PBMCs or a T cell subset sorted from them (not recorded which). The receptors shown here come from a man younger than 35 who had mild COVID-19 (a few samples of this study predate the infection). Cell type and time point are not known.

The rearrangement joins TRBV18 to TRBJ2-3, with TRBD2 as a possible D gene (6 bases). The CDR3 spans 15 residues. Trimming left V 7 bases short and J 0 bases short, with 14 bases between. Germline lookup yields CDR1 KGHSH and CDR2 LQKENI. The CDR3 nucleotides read TGTGCCAGCTTCCTAGCGTACGCTAGCACAGATACGCAGTATTTT. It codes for CASFLAYASTDTQYF.

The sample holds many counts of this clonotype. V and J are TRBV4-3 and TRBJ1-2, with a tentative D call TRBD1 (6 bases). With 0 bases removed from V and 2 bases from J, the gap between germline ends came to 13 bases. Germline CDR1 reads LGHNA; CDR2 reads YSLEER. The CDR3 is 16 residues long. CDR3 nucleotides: TGCGCCAGCAGCCAAGAAAGGAGGACAGCCAACTATGGCTACACCTTC. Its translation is CASSQERRTANYGYTF.

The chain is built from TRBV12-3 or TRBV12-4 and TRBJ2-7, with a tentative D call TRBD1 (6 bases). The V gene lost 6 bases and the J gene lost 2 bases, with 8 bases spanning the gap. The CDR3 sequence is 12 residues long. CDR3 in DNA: TGTGCCAGCAGGACAGGAGCCTACGAGCAGTACTTC. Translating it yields CASRTGAYEQYF.

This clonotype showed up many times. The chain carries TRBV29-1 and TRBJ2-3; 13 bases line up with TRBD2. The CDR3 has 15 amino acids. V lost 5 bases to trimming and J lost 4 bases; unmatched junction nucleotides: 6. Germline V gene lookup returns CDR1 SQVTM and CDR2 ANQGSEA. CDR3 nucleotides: TGCAGCGTTTCCCGGACTAGCGGGGGAGCAGATACGCAGTATTTT. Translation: CSVSRTSGGADTQYF.

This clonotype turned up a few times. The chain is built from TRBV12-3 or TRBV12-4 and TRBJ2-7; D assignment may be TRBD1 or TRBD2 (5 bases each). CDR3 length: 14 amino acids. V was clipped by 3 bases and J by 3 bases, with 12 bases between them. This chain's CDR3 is CASSLMGVHYEQYV. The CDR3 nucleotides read TGTGCCAGCAGTTTGATGGGGGTCCACTACGAGCAGTACGTC.